This TCR beta chain was sequenced in a study of blood T cells in healthy people across ages (dated by TCRdb to 2014 to 2015). About the full investigation: In model experiments, template switching captured about one uniquely barcoded TCR beta cDNA molecule for every two T cells. To track age-related changes in TCR beta repertoire diversity, the study relied on deep sequencing normalized with unique cDNA molecular identifiers. The donors were divided into four age groups: young (average approximately 17 years), middle-aged (about 39), aged (approximately 64) and long-lived (82). To avoid experimental bias, donors of different ages were distributed randomly across sequencing lanes. The study analyzed two additional independent replicas of 1 million unique cDNA reads from the same blood draw for two donors, one aged 18 to 30 and one aged 80 or older. Overall results and qualifications from the work: There was a strong correlation between observed TCR beta diversity and the percentage of naive T cells measured by flow cytometry. As age increased, observed TCR beta diversity per million T cells dropped in a roughly linear way, and a significant reduction was already evident by age 40. Conclusive comparison of naive and antigen-experienced compartments was prevented by the profiling of bulk unsorted PBMCs. The CMV infection status of donors was not known, potentially confounding age-related changes in expanded clonotypes. Total diversity estimates from one million sequenced T cells were considered lower bounds and underestimates. The long-lived group showed more naive CD4+ T cells, fewer expanded clones and increased TCR diversity than the aged group, suggesting age selection.

Libraries were prepared through 5' RACE. Reads for this sample came from an Illumina HiSeq 2500. A second about 7 to 12 cycle PCR used a sample-barcoded 5' primer and a J-beta primer mix. A unique molecular identifier was introduced onto each TCR beta cDNA molecule by a template-switch 5' adaptor carrying 12 random nucleotides. Each sample yielded at least 2.5 million CDR3-containing paired-end reads. First-strand cDNA synthesis was performed from all RNA using the Mint cDNA synthesis kit, with priming by a TRBC-specific oligonucleotide. After uracil-DNA glycosylase treatment, a first 18-cycle PCR used universal primers M1SS and BC2_uni_R on all cDNA. In the original analysis: For normalization, 1 million high-quality reads, each with a distinct molecular identifier, were randomly selected from each sample. Reads with shared molecular identifiers were discarded instead of being binned into consensus sequences. CDR3 identification, clonotype clustering and error correction used MiTCR with a Q25 quality threshold and the strictest error-elimination algorithm. Lower-bound total TCR beta diversity was estimated with a nonparametric unseen species model using Euler transformation. TCRdb reprocessed the public reads (quality trimming at Q25 with fastp, clone calling with MiXCR) and kept in-frame beta chains. Rows are unified per CDR3 protein, each entry keeping the most common DNA and genes. The V and J calls and clone size are TCRdb's, not the authors'. The sample data list hundreds of thousands of distinct CDR3 sequences, and roughly 50% of these were observed just once. The ten largest clones capture 25% to 35% of the sample.

This clonotype has a handful of counts. Its antigen target is currently unknown. No much larger clone is present one base from it, and per-base qualities are unavailable. Systemically healthy Caucasian individuals from Russia, approximately 39 in total and aged roughly 6 to 95 years, were included as donors. Approximately 10 milliliters of peripheral blood were collected from each donor into EDTA-treated Vacutainer tubes. Ficoll-Paque density-gradient centrifugation was used to isolate PBMCs, with at least 6 million obtained per sample. Trizol reagent was used to extract total RNA from PBMCs, with at least 6 micrograms per sample. For every donor, flow cytometry on a PBMC aliquot measured the percentage of naive CD45RAhigh/CD27high T cells. Reading the germline V gene gives CDR1 SGHTA and CDR2 FQGNSA. Its CDR3 holds 14 amino acids, cysteine through phenylalanine. The kept DNA is CDR3 alone, 42 bases in frame from the first base.

This chain joins TRBV7-2 to TRBJ2-1; TRBD1 agrees with 9 junctional bases. The J call could be wrong; TRBJ2-7 is a better fit for the DNA end. The clonotype was recovered from an older woman in good health. The sequenced sample was blood. Read as DNA, the sequence is TGTGCCAGCAGCATCGGGACAGGGCTGAACGAGCAGTACTTC. Translated, it gives CASSIGTGLNEQYF.